Relative to its sample, the clone carrying this TCR beta chain is medium-sized (0.01 to 0.1%). There are 14 residues in the CDR3. Germline assignment: CDR1 MNHNY and CDR2 SVGAGI (reference sequence). Trimming took off 6 bases at V and 11 bases at J, with 20 bases between the two ends. Original processing methods: Amplification of reference gene primers provided the estimated nucleated cell counts. The assay was immunoSEQ multiplex PCR, and TCRdb's table has in-frame clones only and misses some. For V, J and clone size, that table is used; D and trimming come from the DNA. The data contain roughly 29,000 clones, approximately 84% of them singletons. This specimen comes from a study of blood T cell repertoires in COVID-19. About the research overall: Samples came from the United States, Italy and Spain, spanning acute and convalescent COVID-19.

The clonotype originates from a man older than 75 with active COVID-19. V is TRBV6-6 and J is TRBJ2-1; D is possibly TRBD1 (6 bases). The sequenced sample consisted of peripheral blood. CDR3 residues: CASSDSGTTNQQFF. CDR3 sequence (DNA): TGTGCCAGCAGCGACTCCGGGACAACGAATCAGCAGTTCTTC.